A single sample is the source of the 21 T cell receptor beta chains below, sequenced in a study of regulatory T cells in long-lasting Graves disease. Construction of TCR beta libraries relied on iRepertoire HTBI primers and on Arm-PCR targeting CDR3 regions. TCRdb redid the calling of the multiplex PCR reads with MiXCR, one entry per CDR3 protein. Of about 520,000 distinct CDR3 sequences in the sample, around 12% were seen once. The time point here: newly diagnosed GD, antithyroid drugs for less than 3 months. PBMC RNA was the source of the TCR library. These data were likewise used in another study, on T cells in Graves' hyperthyroidism and ophthalmopathy.

Sequenced here: peripheral blood mononuclear cells (PBMCs), sampled at new diagnosis, from a patient treated with antithyroid drugs. These receptors were obtained from a woman in her 30s with Graves disease.

V usage is TRBV6-1 and J usage is TRBJ2-1, with 12 nucleotides matching TRBD2. V dropped 7 bases and J dropped 3; count of bases not matched to a gene: 16. Germline CDR1 MNHNS, CDR2 SASEGT. The CDR3 contains 19 residues. The DNA for the CDR3 is TGTGCCAGCATCTACGGGGGTCGGACTAGCGGGATGGTCTACAATGAGCAGTTCTTC. This codes for CASIYGGRTSGMVYNEQFF.

The gene calls are TRBV30 and TRBJ1-2; a weak D match, TRBD1 (5 bases). CDR1 and CDR2 from the germline V gene are GTSNPN and SVGIG (reference sequence). V lost 2 bases and J lost 6, with 16 bases in between. This CDR3 has 14 residues. The DNA for the CDR3 is TGTGCCTGGAGTAACGGGGGGAGCCCCAATGGCTACACCTTC. This codes for CAWSNGGSPNGYTF.

Only a few counts were recorded for this clonotype. The genes are TRBV20-1 and TRBJ2-7, with TRBD1 identical over 9 bases. This CDR3 is 17 amino acids long. V shed 2 bases and J 0 bases; nucleotides not matched to a gene: 11. Germline values: CDR1 DFQATT, CDR2 SNEGSKA (reference sequence). The CDR3 DNA reads as TGCAGTGCTAGATCGCCTTTGGGGACAGGGTTCTCCTACGAGCAGTACTTC. It yields the protein CSARSPLGTGFSYEQYF.

This clonotype was seen only once. The gene calls are TRBV20-1 and TRBJ2-1; D is unclear. Trimming cost V 3 bases and J 0 bases, with 6 bases left between them. CDR1 and CDR2 from the germline V gene are DFQATT and SNEGSKA (reference sequence). The CDR3 covers 13 residues. The CDR3: CSASPFSYNEQFF. CDR3 sequence (DNA): TGCAGTGCTAGCCCTTTCTCCTACAATGAGCAGTTCTTC.

This clonotype showed up many times. The rearrangement joins TRBV7-8 to TRBJ1-1, with D perhaps matching TRBD1 (6 bases). The germline gives CDR1 SGHVS, CDR2 FQNEAQ. CDR3 length equals 17 residues. V was cut by 1 base and J by 10 bases, with 25 bases left in between. CDR3 nucleotides: TGTGCCAGCAGCTTAGTAAATGTCGATGCAGGGGCCGAAGCAGCTTTCTTT. Translating gives CASSLVNVDAGAEAAFF.

This chain connects TRBV7-2 to TRBJ2-5; D uncertain. The CDR3 runs to 13 residues. CDR1 and CDR2 from the germline V gene are SGHTA and FQGNSA. Trimming stripped 0 bases from V and 5 bases from J, with 7 bases between. CDR3 amino acids: CASSLARAETQYF. For the CDR3, the DNA is TGTGCCAGCAGCTTAGCCCGGGCGGAGACCCAGTACTTC.

In this sample, this clonotype turned up many times. This rearrangement joins TRBV2 to TRBJ2-7, with a weak D call TRBD2 (6 bases). Germline V gene sequence: CDR1 SNHLY, CDR2 FYNNEI. The ends were cut back, 3 bases at V and 2 bases at J, with 11 bases in the middle. This CDR3 is built from 14 residues. The CDR3 sequence is CASSEDYPTYEQYF. In nucleotides, the CDR3 is TGTGCCAGCAGTGAGGACTATCCCACCTACGAGCAGTACTTC.

There are many counts of this clonotype. The rearrangement joins TRBV7-8 to TRBJ1-5, with 10 nucleotides matching TRBD1. There are 18 residues in the CDR3. Trimming took 5 bases from V and 2 from J; bases not matched to a gene: 12. The germline CDR1 and CDR2 sequences are SGHVS and FQNEAQ. CDR3 DNA: TGTGCCAGCAGCCCATACCCATTCGGGACAGGGGGCAATCAGCCCCAGCATTTT. Residues: CASSPYPFGTGGNQPQHF.

A few counts support this clonotype. This chain uses TRBV5-5 with TRBJ2-7; D tentatively fits TRBD1 or TRBD2 (5 bases each). V shed 2 bases and J shed 4 bases, with 16 bases lying between them. In germline, CDR1 is SGHKS, CDR2 YYEKEE (reference sequence). The CDR3 is made up of 15 amino acids. CDR3 region: CASSFNRDPGYEQYF. The DNA for the CDR3 is TGTGCCAGCAGCTTTAACCGGGACCCCGGGTACGAGCAGTACTTC.

This clonotype was recorded many times. The gene calls are TRBV27 and TRBJ1-2; no clear D. V lost 3 bases and J lost 6, with 11 bases in between. The CDR3 totals 13 residues. CDR1 and CDR2 from the germline V gene are MNHEY and SMNVEV (reference sequence). DNA for the CDR3: TGTGCCAGCAGTTTCCGGGATCAAAATGGCTACACCTTC. Residues: CASSFRDQNGYTF.

This clonotype was observed many times. This chain connects TRBV20-1 to TRBJ1-1; D unclear. Germline V gene data show CDR1 as DFQATT and CDR2 as SNEGSKA (reference sequence). This CDR3 is built from 13 residues. V gave up 2 bases and J gave up 4 bases, with 11 bases separating them. CDR3 region: CSARNDLGTEAFF. In DNA form, the CDR3 reads TGCAGTGCTAGAAATGACTTGGGCACTGAAGCTTTCTTT.

This clonotype was found many times. V usage is TRBV11-1 and J usage is TRBJ2-7, with TRBD2 as a possible D gene (6 bases). CDR3 length: 15 residues. V lost 2 bases, J lost 3 bases, and 14 bases lay in between. Germline CDR1 SGHAT, CDR2 FQDESV (reference sequence). The CDR3 loop reads CASSLLSGEYYEQYF. CDR3 nucleotide sequence: TGTGCCAGCAGCTTACTATCGGGAGAGTACTACGAGCAGTACTTC.

In this sample, this clonotype turned up many times. This chain uses TRBV20-1 with TRBJ2-3; 12 bases map to TRBD2. The CDR3 runs 17 residues. Germline CDR1 and CDR2: DFQATT and SNEGSKA (reference sequence). Germline trimming cut 2 bases from V and 4 bases from J; bases unmatched to any gene: 10. The CDR3 DNA is TGCAGTGCTAGACGGCTAGCGGGAGGGCCCCCCCCAGATACGCAGTATTTT. This sequence encodes CSARRLAGGPPPDTQYF.

This clonotype was detected ten times or more. The chain has TRBV19 and TRBJ1-1, with 7 bases aligning to TRBD1. Losses at the gene ends were 2 bases for V and 0 bases for J; bases not matched to a gene: 9. CDR1 LNHDA and CDR2 SQIVND come from the germline V gene (reference sequence). This CDR3 contains 17 residues. This CDR3 reads CASSISDRFTMNTEAFF. CDR3 bases: TGTGCCAGTAGTATATCGGACAGGTTTACCATGAACACTGAAGCTTTCTTT.

This clonotype occurred many times. The rearrangement joins TRBV11-1 to TRBJ2-3; D might be TRBD1 or TRBD2, each matching 6 bases. Germline CDR1 and CDR2: SGHAT and FQDESV (reference sequence). Trimming took off 5 bases at V and 6 bases at J, with 21 bases between the two ends. CDR3 size: 16 residues. For the CDR3, the DNA is TGTGCCAGCAGCGACACTTCAGGAGGGGGTTATGATACGCAGTATTTT. Translating it yields CASSDTSGGGYDTQYF.

This clonotype has just one count. This chain joins TRBV3-1 and TRBJ2-5; 8 nucleotides line up with TRBD2. The V gene end was trimmed by 4 bases and the J gene end by 4 bases; junction bases not matched to a gene: 11. The CDR3 has 16 amino acids. Looked up from germline, CDR1 is LGHDT and CDR2 is YNNKEL (reference sequence). CDR3 loop: CASSPPHVRGGETQYF. CDR3 bases: TGTGCCAGCAGCCCACCGCATGTCCGGGGGGGAGAGACCCAGTACTTC.

This rearrangement joins TRBV7-9 to TRBJ2-2; D not resolved. V lost 5 bases and J 8 bases, leaving 9 bases between the germline ends. Germline-derived CDR1 and CDR2 are SEHNR and FQNEAQ (reference sequence). The CDR3 runs to 12 residues. The CDR3 loop reads CASSPGWGELFF. CDR3 coding DNA: TGTGCCAGCAGCCCAGGCTGGGGGGAGCTGTTTTTT.

This clonotype showed up just a few times. This rearrangement joins TRBV20-1 to TRBJ2-4; 7 nucleotides line up with TRBD1. The CDR3 is 15 amino acids. Germline V gene data show CDR1 as DFQATT and CDR2 as SNEGSKA (reference sequence). The J segment lost 1 base and the V segment lost 4 bases, leaving 7 bases of the junction unmatched. The CDR3 sequence is CSAIYRGDAKNIQYF. The CDR3 DNA is TGCAGTGCTATTTACAGGGGAGATGCCAAAAACATTCAGTACTTC.

In its sample, this clonotype was seen many times. The chain uses TRBV7-2 and TRBJ1-2; no definite D call. Trimming removed 5 bases from V and 3 bases from J, with 19 bases in between. The V gene's germline CDR1 is SGHTA and CDR2 FQGNSA. The CDR3 is 16 residues long. The CDR3 DNA reads as TGTGCCAGCAGCCTTAAATACCGAGGGCGCCACTATGGCTACACCTTC. It translates to CASSLKYRGRHYGYTF.

The chain has TRBV19 and TRBJ1-4; TRBD1 matches 9 bases. Looked up from germline, CDR1 is LNHDA and CDR2 is SQIVND (reference sequence). This CDR3 contains 15 residues. Trimming removed 3 bases from V and 8 bases from J; junction bases left unmatched: 7. CDR3 amino acids: CASSMWQQGAEKLFF. CDR3 bases: TGTGCCAGTAGTATGTGGCAACAGGGGGCCGAAAAACTGTTTTTT.

This clonotype was observed many times. This chain joins TRBV6-1 and TRBJ2-5; 7 nucleotides match TRBD1. V gave up 8 bases and J gave up 5 bases; unmatched junction bases: 14. This CDR3 has 15 amino acids. The germline V gene encodes CDR1 MNHNS and CDR2 SASEGT. The DNA of the CDR3 is TGTGCCAGCTCGTCCCCGGGACAGAGGGGTGAGACCCAGTACTTC. Its translation is CASSSPGQRGETQYF.